This TCR beta chain was observed in a study of T cell responses to AZD1222 COVID-19 vaccine (dated by TCRdb to the early 2020s). The study in broad terms: Because spike-specific TCR depth and breadth did not differ between the two schedules, AZD1222 recipients who got a second dose at roughly 4 weeks were pooled with those who got a second dose at roughly 12 weeks. Trial participants were enrolled by age into subgroups of 18-55, 56-69 and 70-plus years, and roughly 150, 30 and 60 TCR-sequenced participants, respectively, were included in these subgroups. TCR sequencing covered some 250 trial participants: 200 to 220 given two doses of AZD1222 and 26 given two doses of MenACWY control vaccine. Beyond this particular receptor, the publication reports: Most participants were white British and females outnumbered males, and the authors suggested that clonal diversity may have been underestimated. After two AZD1222 doses, spike-specific TCR breadth and depth were significantly higher than at day 0 and than in MenACWY recipients. CD4 TCRs associated with the vaccine covered the entire spike protein, and the dominant responses were in regions 160-218 and 743-854. Because no day 14 peak-response samples were available, repertoires were characterized only after the peak T cell response. Conclusions about previously exposed vaccinees were limited because only six or seven AZD1222 recipients were SARS-CoV-2 seropositive at baseline. In the small 56-69-year group, the increase in depth fell short of significance, most likely because of low power. Reportedly, almost half of the unique spike-specific TCRs recognized epitopes lying outside the regions that are mutated in the B.1.351 and B.1.1.7 variants.

At the junction V is shortened by 4 bases and J by 3 bases, with 4 bases in between. Spanning cysteine to phenylalanine, the CDR3 consists of 11 amino acids. Only the CDR3 region is kept as DNA, spanning 33 bases read in frame from base 1. Looking up the germline V gene yields CDR1 SQVTM and CDR2 ANQGSEA. The CDR3 regions of human TCRbeta chains were analyzed by immunosequencing. The paper's processing steps were these. TCRs in the repertoires were matched against a reference library of SARS-CoV-2-specific TCRs that had been generated with the MIRA antigen-specificity platform. Breadth meant the fraction of unique TCRs that were SARS-CoV-2-associated, whereas depth meant the fraction of total T cells that were SARS-CoV-2-associated. Using the MIRA data, each spike-specific TCR was assigned both to the spike region to which the TCR was reactive and to a CD4 or CD8 class. Log10-transformed breadth and depth values were compared by one-way ANOVA with Sidak's multiple comparisons tests. The immuneACCESS repertoire file appears here via TCRdb, limited to in-frame rearrangements. These files lack a portion of the clones; in checked studies, under half of the deficit traces to unresolved V genes, and the cause of the others is not known. The V and J calls and the clone size are those of that table, but D and trimming were determined from the DNA. The table for this sample lists tens of thousands of clones; approximately 90% of them were counted only once. Around 21% of the sample lies in the top ten.

Taken with the paper, the label for time point translates to: baseline before first vaccination. Vaccinee samples came from UK trials COV001 and COV002, including a single-blind randomized controlled phase 2/3 trial of AZD1222 (ChAdOx1 nCoV-19) in healthy adults. For TCRbeta chain sequencing, PBMC samples from trial participants were taken at day 0 and at day 28 after the second dose. Turning to this clone: There is no known antigen for this receptor. Base qualities are missing; no much larger clone stands one base away.

The source was peripheral blood, collected on day 0 of AZD1222 vaccination. This clonotype was sampled from an adult in good health. This chain joins TRBV29-1 to TRBJ1-3; the D gene is not confidently resolved. The DNA sequence is given as TGCAGCGTTGCAAGTGGAAACACCATATATTTT. Translated, this gives CSVASGNTIYF.